A selection of T cell receptor beta chains follows, all from one sample in a study of cytomegalovirus exposure and HLA in healthy donors. Profiling relied on immunoSEQ multiplex PCR, and the TCRdb table lists in-frame clones only, not all of them. The table records about 110,000 clones, less than 85% of them present only once. The specimen was PBMCs. All receptors derive from a man under 40 in good health and CMV-seropositive. The CDR3 runs from the conserved cysteine through the conserved F or W. The order of the fields is J gene, D gene, V gene, clone size, CDR3 protein, CDR3 DNA. D genes are given only for firm matches. Rows may omit the clone size; those that give it use once, few, many or a size class.

>TRBJ1-5|TRBD1|TRBV27|.
CASSLGQGIDQPQHF
TGTGCCAGCAGTTTGGGACAGGGGATTGATCAGCCCCAGCATTTT
>TRBJ2-2|TRBD2|TRBV11-3|.
CASSSLAANTGELFF
TGTGCCAGCAGTTCTCTAGCGGCGAACACCGGGGAGCTGTTTTTT
>TRBJ2-5|TRBD2|TRBV10-3|.
CAIRAGLAGETQYF
TGTGCCATCAGGGCGGGACTAGCGGGCGAGACCCAGTACTTC
>TRBJ2-1|TRBD2|TRBV4-1|.
CASSLTSGAAYNEQFF
TGCGCCAGCAGCCTTACGAGCGGGGCAGCCTACAATGAGCAGTTCTTC
>TRBJ2-7|TRBD2|TRBV5-1|.
CASSWGSGLDYEQYF
TGCGCCAGCAGCTGGGGCTCGGGACTAGACTACGAGCAGTACTTC
>TRBJ1-1|.|TRBV5-5|once
CASSYAADTVNTEAFF
TGTGCCAGCAGCTATGCCGCGGACACGGTGAACACTGAAGCTTTCTTT
>TRBJ1-4|.|TRBV5-4|once
CASSLAGSEKLFF
TGTGCCAGCAGCTTAGCTGGGAGTGAAAAACTGTTTTTT
>TRBJ1-2|.|TRBV28|.
CASSLGGLHYGYTF
TGTGCCAGCAGTTTAGGAGGTTTGCACTATGGCTACACCTTC
>TRBJ1-2|.|TRBV27|.
CASSAPDSYGYTF
TGTGCCAGCAGTGCACCAGACAGCTATGGCTACACCTTC
>TRBJ1-1|TRBD1|TRBV30|.
CAWSPGGWTEAFF
TGTGCCTGGTCCCCAGGGGGTTGGACTGAAGCTTTCTTT
>TRBJ2-3|.|TRBV6-5|.
CASVAGDSRYF
TGTGCCAGCGTAGCAGGGGATAGTAGGTATTTT
>TRBJ2-7|.|TRBV30|.
CAWRLEGSFYEQYF
TGTGCCTGGAGGTTGGAGGGGTCCTTCTACGAGCAGTACTTC
>TRBJ1-2|.|TRBV7-9|.
CASSLPRLGYGYTF
TGTGCCAGCAGCTTACCCAGGCTTGGCTATGGCTACACCTTC
>TRBJ1-5|TRBD1|TRBV30|.
CAWSLTGEIQHF
TGTGCCTGGAGTTTGACAGGGGAGATCCAGCATTTT
>TRBJ1-1|.|TRBV5-4|.
CASSLATVNTEAFF
TGTGCCAGCAGCTTAGCCACGGTGAACACTGAAGCTTTCTTT
>TRBJ1-5|TRBD1|TRBV5-6|.
CASSSQGVYQPQHF
TGTGCCAGCAGCTCCCAGGGGGTTTACCAGCCCCAGCATTTT
>TRBJ1-3|.|TRBV30|.
CAWSTGGSGNTIYF
TGTGCCTGGAGTACCGGGGGCTCTGGAAACACCATATATTTT
>TRBJ2-7|TRBD2|TRBV5-1|.
CASSWPHRGGTSEGEQYF
TGCGCCAGCAGCTGGCCCCATCGGGGGGGCACTAGTGAGGGCGAGCAGTACTTC
>TRBJ1-6|.|TRBV4-3|.
CASSLTGPSSYNSPLHF
TGCGCCAGCAGTCTCACAGGGCCGAGCTCCTATAATTCACCCCTCCACTTT
>TRBJ1-6|.|TRBV27|.
CASSSLGRVDSPLHF
TGTGCCAGCAGTTCCTTGGGCAGGGTTGATTCACCCCTCCACTTT
>TRBJ1-5|TRBD1|TRBV19|few
CASSRGDRVGLRNQPQHF
TGTGCCAGTAGTAGGGGGGACAGGGTGGGTTTGCGCAATCAGCCCCAGCATTTT
>TRBJ2-7|.|TRBV11-2|.
CASSLGAYEQYF
TGTGCCAGCAGCTTAGGAGCTTACGAGCAGTACTTC
>TRBJ2-3|TRBD2|TRBV9|once
CASSVSPLGLAGGNTDTQYF
TGTGCCAGCAGCGTATCCCCCCTGGGACTAGCGGGGGGGAACACAGATACGCAGTATTTT
>TRBJ2-5|TRBD1|TRBV14|few
CASSQDDREGETQYF
TGTGCCAGCAGCCAAGACGACAGGGAAGGAGAGACCCAGTACTTC
>TRBJ1-2|.|TRBV28|.
CASSPGNYGYTF
TGTGCCAGCAGCCCAGGGAACTATGGCTACACCTTC
>TRBJ1-1|TRBD1|TRBV7-9|.
CASSPGPGTGRNF
TGTGCCAGCAGCCCCGGGCCCGGGACAGGGCGAAACTTT
>TRBJ2-2|TRBD1|TRBV9|once
CASSPPDRSTGELFF
TGTGCCAGCAGCCCCCCGGACAGGAGCACCGGGGAGCTGTTTTTT
>TRBJ2-7|.|TRBV9|.
CASSPRGSSYEQYF
TGTGCCAGCAGCCCCAGAGGCAGCTCCTACGAGCAGTACTTC
>TRBJ2-7|.|TRBV6-6|once
CASRSRVSGSYEQYF
TGTGCCAGCAGATCCCGGGTTTCGGGCTCCTACGAGCAGTACTTC
>TRBJ2-6|.|TRBV10-3|.
CAINVQPHSGANVLTF
TGTGCCATCAACGTACAGCCCCACTCTGGGGCCAACGTCCTGACTTTC
>TRBJ2-2|.|TRBV13|.
CASSPGRRYTGELFF
TGTGCCAGCAGCCCTGGAAGGAGGTACACCGGGGAGCTGTTTTTT
>TRBJ2-7|TRBD1|TRBV19|.
CASSIGQGAYEQYF
TGTGCCAGTAGTATCGGACAGGGGGCCTACGAGCAGTACTTC
>TRBJ2-7|.|TRBV5-4|.
CASRGGGVEQYF
TGTGCCAGCAGAGGAGGAGGGGTTGAGCAGTACTTC
>TRBJ2-3|TRBD1|TRBV28|once
CASSPDRGTDTQYF
TGTGCCAGCAGCCCAGACAGGGGCACAGATACGCAGTATTTT
>TRBJ2-1|TRBD2|TRBV9|.
CASSVPGGASYNEQFF
TGTGCCAGCAGCGTCCCCGGGGGGGCCTCCTACAATGAGCAGTTCTTC
>TRBJ2-1|TRBD2|TRBV6-4|many
CASSDGTSGDNEQFF
TGTGCCAGCAGTGACGGGACTAGCGGGGATAATGAGCAGTTCTTC
>TRBJ2-3|TRBD1|TRBV7-2|.
CASSPGTGITDTQYF
TGTGCCAGCAGCCCCGGGACAGGGATCACAGATACGCAGTATTTT
>TRBJ2-7|TRBD1|TRBV28|.
CASLPGQGYEQYF
TGTGCCAGCCTCCCGGGACAGGGTTACGAGCAGTACTTC